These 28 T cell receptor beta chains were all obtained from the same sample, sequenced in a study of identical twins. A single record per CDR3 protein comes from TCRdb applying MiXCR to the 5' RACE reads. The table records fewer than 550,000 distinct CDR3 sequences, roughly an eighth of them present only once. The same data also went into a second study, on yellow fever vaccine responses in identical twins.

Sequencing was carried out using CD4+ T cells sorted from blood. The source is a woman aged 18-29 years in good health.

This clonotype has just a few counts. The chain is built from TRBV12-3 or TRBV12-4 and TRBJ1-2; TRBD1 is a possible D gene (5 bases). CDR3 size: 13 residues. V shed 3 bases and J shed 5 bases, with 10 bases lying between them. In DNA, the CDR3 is TGTGCCAGCAGTTTCGACGGGGGATATGGCTACACCTTC. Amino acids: CASSFDGGYGYTF.

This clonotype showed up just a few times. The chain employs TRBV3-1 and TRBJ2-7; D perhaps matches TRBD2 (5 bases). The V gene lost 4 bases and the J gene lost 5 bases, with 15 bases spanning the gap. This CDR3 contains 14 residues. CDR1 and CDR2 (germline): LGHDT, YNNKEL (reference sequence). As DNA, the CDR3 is TGTGCCAGCAGCCTCGATCCAACCGGGAACGAGCAGTACTTC. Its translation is CASSLDPTGNEQYF.

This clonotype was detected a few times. The CDR3 coding sequence is TGTGCCAGCAGCTTAAGGCCGGGAACTGAAGCTTTCTTT. The encoded protein is CASSLRPGTEAFF. The V call is TRBV7-2, the J call TRBJ1-1; no clear D. Trimming shortened V by 2 bases and J by 5 bases, and 9 bases separated the two germline ends. This CDR3 spans 13 amino acids. CDR1 is SGHTA and CDR2 is FQGNSA in the germline V gene.

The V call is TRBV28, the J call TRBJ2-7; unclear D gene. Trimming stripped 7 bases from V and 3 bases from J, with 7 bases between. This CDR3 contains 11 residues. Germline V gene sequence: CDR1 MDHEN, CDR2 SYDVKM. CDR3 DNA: TGTGCCAGCAACCTAAACTACGAGCAGTACTTC. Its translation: CASNLNYEQYF.

The CDR3, as DNA: TGCGCCAGCAGCTTGGGGCGGGGACAGGGGACGACCTCCTACGAGCAGTACTTC. Amino acid sequence: CASSLGRGQGTTSYEQYF. V gene TRBV5-1 combines with J gene TRBJ2-7; TRBD1 matches at 10 bases. This CDR3 comprises 18 residues. Trimming at V came to 0 bases and at J to 0 bases, leaving 9 bases not matched to a gene. From germline, CDR1 is SGHRS and CDR2 YFSETQ.

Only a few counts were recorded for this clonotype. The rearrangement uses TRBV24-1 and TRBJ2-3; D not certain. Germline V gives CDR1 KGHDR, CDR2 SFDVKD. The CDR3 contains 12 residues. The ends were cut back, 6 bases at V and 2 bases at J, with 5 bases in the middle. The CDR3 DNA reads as TGTGCCACCAGTCGTACCACAGATACGCAGTATTTT. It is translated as CATSRTTDTQYF.

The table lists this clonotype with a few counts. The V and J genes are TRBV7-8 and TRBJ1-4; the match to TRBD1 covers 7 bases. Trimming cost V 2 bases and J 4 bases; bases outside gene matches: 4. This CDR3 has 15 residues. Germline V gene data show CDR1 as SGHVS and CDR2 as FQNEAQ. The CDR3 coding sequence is TGTGCCAGCAGCTTAAGGGGGCGACGTAATGAAAAACTGTTTTTT. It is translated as CASSLRGRRNEKLFF. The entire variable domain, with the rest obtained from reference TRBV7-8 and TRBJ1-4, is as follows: GAGVSQSPRYKVAKRGQDVALRCDPISGHVSLFWYQQALGQGPEFLTYFQNEAQLDKSGLPSDRFFAERPEGSVSTLKIQRTQQEDSAVYLCASSLRGRRNEKLFFGSGTQLSVL.

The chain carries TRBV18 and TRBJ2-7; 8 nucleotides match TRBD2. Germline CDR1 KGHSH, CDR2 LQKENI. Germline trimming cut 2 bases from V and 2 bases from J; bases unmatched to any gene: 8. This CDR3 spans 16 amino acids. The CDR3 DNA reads TGTGCCAGCTCACCAGTGAATAGCGGGACCACCTACGAGCAGTACTTC. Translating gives CASSPVNSGTTYEQYF.

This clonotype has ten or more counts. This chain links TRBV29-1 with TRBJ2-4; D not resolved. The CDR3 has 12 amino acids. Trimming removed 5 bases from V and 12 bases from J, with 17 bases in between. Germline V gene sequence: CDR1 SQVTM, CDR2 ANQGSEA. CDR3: CSVFVPPASQYF. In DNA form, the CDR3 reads TGCAGCGTTTTCGTTCCACCGGCCAGTCAGTACTTC.

The CDR3 coding sequence is TGTGCCAGCAGCCACGACAGGGCGAATGAGCAGTTCTTC. Residues: CASSHDRANEQFF. The rearrangement uses TRBV5-4 and TRBJ2-1, with 7 bases matching TRBD1. The junction had 5 bases not matched to a gene; V was cut back by 4 bases and J by 7 bases. CDR3 length equals 13 residues. Germline-derived CDR1 and CDR2 are SGHNT and YYREEE (reference sequence).

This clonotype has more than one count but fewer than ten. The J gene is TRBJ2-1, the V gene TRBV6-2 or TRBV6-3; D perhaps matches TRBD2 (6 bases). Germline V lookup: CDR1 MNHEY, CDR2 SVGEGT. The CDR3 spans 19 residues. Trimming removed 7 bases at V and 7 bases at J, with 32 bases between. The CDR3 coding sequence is TGTGCCAGCATCAACCAAGGGAGGATCCGGGAGAGGTTTAGGAATGAGCAGTTCTTC. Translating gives CASINQGRIRERFRNEQFF.

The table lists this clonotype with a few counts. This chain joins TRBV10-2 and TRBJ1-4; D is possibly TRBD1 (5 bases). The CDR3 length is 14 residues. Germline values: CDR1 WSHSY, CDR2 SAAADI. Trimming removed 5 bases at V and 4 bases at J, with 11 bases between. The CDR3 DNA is TGCGCCAGCAGTCTGGACACTTATAATGAAAAACTGTTTTTT. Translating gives CASSLDTYNEKLFF.

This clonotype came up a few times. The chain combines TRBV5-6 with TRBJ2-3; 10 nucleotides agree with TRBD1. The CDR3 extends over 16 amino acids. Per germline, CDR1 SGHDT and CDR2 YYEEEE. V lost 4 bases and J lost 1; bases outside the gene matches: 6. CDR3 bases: TGTGCCAGCAGCCATAGACAGGGGGCCGGCACAGATACGCAGTATTTT. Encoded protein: CASSHRQGAGTDTQYF.

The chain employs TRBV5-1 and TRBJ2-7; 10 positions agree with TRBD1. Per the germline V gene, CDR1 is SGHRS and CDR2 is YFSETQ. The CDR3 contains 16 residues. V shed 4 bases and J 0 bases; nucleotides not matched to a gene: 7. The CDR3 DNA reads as TGCGCCAGCAGCATCGACAGGGGGCAAAGCTCCTACGAGCAGTACTTC. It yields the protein CASSIDRGQSSYEQYF.

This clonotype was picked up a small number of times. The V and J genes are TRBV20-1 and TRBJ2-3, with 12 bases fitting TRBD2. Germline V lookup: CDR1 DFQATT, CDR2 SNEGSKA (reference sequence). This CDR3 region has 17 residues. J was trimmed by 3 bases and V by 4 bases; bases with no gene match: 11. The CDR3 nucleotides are TGCAGTGCTACTCTAGCGGGGGGGCTTGAGGGGACAGATACGCAGTATTTT. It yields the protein CSATLAGGLEGTDTQYF.

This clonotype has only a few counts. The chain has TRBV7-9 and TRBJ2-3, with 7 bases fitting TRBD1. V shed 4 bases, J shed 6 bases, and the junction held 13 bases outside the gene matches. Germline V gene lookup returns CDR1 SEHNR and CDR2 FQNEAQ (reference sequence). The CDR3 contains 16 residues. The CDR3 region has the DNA TGTGCCAGCAGCTCCCCACAGGGGATGAGATTGGATACGCAGTATTTT. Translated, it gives CASSSPQGMRLDTQYF.

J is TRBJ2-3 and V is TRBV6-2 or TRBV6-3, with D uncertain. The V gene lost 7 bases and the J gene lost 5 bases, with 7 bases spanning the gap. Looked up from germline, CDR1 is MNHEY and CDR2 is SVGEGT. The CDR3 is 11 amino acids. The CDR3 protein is CASTDGDTQYF. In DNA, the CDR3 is TGTGCCAGCACGGATGGAGATACGCAGTATTTT.

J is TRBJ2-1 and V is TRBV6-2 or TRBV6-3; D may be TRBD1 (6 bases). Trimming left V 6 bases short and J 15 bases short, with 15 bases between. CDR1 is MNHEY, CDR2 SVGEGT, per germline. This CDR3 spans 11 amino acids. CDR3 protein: CASRDTGWVFF. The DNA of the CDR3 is TGTGCCAGCAGAGATACAGGGTGGGTGTTCTTC.

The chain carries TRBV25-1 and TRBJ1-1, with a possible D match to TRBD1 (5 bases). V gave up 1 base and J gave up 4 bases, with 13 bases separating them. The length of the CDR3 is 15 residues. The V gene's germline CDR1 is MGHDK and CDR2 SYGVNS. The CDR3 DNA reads TGTGCCAGCAGTGAATCTGGGGCATGGGGCACTGAAGCTTTCTTT. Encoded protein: CASSESGAWGTEAFF.

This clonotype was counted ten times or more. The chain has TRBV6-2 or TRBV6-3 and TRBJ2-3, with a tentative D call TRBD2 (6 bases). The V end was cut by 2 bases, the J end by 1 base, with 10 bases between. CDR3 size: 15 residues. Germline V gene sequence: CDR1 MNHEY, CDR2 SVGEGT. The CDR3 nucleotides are TGTGCCAGCAGTTACCGGCGGGATGGCACAGATACGCAGTATTTT. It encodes CASSYRRDGTDTQYF.

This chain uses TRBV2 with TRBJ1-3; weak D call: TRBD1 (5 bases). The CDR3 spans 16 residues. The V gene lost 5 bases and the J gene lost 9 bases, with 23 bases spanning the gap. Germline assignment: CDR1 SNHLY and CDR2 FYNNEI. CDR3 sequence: CASSPESDSYGGTIYF. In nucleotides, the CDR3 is TGTGCCAGCAGTCCAGAGAGCGACAGTTATGGGGGCACCATATATTTT.

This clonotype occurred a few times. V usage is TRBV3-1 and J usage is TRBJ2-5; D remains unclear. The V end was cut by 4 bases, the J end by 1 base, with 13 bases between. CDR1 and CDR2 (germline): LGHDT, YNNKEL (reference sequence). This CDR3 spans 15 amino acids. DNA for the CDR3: TGTGCCAGCAGCCCCAATCCGGGCTTCCAAGAGACCCAGTACTTC. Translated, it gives CASSPNPGFQETQYF.

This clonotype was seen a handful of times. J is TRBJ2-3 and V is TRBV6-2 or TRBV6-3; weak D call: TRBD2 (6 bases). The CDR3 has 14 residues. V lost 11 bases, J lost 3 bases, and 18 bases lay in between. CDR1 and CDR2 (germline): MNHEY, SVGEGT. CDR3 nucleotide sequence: TGTGCCGGATCCCCGGGGGTCCCAACAGATACGCAGTATTTT. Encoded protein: CAGSPGVPTDTQYF.

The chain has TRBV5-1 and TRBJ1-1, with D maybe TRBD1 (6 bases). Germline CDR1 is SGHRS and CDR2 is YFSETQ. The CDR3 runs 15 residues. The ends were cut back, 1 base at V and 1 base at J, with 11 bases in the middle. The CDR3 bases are TGCGCCAGCAGCTTGACGGCGGGACAGAACACTGAAGCTTTCTTT. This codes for CASSLTAGQNTEAFF.

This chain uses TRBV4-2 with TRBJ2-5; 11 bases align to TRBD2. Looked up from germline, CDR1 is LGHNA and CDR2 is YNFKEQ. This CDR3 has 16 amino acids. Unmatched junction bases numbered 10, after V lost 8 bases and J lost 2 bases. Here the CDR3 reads CASGGRTSGQQETQYF. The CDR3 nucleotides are TGTGCCAGCGGAGGACGGACTAGCGGGCAACAAGAGACCCAGTACTTC.

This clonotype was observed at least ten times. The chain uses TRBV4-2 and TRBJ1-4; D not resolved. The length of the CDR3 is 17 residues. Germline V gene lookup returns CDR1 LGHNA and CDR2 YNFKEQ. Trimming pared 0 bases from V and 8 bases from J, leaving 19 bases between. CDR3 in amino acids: CASSQDFPAASREKLFF. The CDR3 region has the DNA TGTGCCAGCAGCCAAGATTTTCCCGCCGCGTCGAGAGAAAAACTGTTTTTT.

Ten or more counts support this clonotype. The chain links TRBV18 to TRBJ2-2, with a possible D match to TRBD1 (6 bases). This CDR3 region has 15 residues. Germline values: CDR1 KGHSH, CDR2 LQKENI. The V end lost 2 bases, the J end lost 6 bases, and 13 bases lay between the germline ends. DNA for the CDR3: TGTGCCAGCTCACCAGGGGGCGCCTCGTCCGGGGAGCTGTTTTTT. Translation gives CASSPGGASSGELFF.

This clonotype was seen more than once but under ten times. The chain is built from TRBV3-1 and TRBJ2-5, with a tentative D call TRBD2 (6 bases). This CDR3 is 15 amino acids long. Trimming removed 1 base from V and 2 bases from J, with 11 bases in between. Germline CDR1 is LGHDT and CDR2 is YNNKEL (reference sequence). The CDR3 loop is CASSQAFSGQETQYF. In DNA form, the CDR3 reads TGTGCCAGCAGCCAAGCCTTTAGCGGACAAGAGACCCAGTACTTC.